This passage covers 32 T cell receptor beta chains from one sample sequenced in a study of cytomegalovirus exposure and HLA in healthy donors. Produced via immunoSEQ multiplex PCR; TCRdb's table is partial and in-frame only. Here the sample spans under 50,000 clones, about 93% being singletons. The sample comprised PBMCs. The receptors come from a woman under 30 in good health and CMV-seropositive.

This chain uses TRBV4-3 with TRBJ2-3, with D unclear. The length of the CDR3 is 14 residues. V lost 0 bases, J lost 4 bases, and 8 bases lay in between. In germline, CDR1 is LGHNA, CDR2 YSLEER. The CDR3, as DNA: TGCGCCAGCAGCCAAGATCCCCTCCCAGATACGCAGTATTTT. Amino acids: CASSQDPLPDTQYF.

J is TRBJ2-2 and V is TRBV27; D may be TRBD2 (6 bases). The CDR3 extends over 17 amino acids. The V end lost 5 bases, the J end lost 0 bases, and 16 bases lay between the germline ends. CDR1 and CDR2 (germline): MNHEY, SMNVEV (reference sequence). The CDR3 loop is CASSPGRTFTNTGELFF. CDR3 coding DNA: TGTGCCAGCAGTCCCGGGAGAACCTTTACGAACACCGGGGAGCTGTTTTTT.

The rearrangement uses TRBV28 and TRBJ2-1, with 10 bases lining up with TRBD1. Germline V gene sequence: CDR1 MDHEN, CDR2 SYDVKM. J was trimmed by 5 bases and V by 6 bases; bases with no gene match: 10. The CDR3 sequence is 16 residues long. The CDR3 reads CASRSPGQGSHNEQFF. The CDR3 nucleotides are TGTGCCAGCAGGTCTCCGGGACAGGGGTCCCACAATGAGCAGTTCTTC.

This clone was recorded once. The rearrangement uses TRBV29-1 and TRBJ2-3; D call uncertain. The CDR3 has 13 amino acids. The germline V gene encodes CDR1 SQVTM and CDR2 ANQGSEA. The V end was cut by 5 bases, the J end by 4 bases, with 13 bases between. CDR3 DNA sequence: TGCAGCGTTAGGCTAGTTGACTCAGATACGCAGTATTTT. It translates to CSVRLVDSDTQYF.

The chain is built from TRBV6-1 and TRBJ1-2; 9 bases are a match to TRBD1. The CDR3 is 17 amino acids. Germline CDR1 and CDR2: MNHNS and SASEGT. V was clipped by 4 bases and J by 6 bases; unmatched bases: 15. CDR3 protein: CASSARGTGFLKDGYTF. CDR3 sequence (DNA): TGTGCCAGCAGTGCGAGGGGGACAGGGTTTTTAAAGGATGGCTACACCTTC.

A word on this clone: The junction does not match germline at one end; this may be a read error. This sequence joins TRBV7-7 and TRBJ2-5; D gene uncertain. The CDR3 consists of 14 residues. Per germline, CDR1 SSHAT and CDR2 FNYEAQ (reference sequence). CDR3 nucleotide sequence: TGTGCTAGCAGCCAACAATTTGGTTGGGAGACCCAGTACTTC. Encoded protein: CASSQQFGWETQYF.

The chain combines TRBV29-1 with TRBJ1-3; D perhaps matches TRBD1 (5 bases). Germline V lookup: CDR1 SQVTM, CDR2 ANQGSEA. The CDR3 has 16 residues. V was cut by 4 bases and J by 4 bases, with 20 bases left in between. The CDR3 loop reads CSVGREGAIGGNTIYF. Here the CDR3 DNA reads TGCAGCGTTGGGAGGGAAGGGGCCATCGGGGGAAACACCATATATTTT.

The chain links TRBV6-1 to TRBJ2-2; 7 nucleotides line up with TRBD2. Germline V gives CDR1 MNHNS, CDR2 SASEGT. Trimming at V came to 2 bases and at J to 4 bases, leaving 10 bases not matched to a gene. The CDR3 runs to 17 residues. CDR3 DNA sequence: TGTGCCAGCAGTGAACTAGGGAGGGGTGGTGGCACCGGGGAGCTGTTTTTT. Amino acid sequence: CASSELGRGGGTGELFF.

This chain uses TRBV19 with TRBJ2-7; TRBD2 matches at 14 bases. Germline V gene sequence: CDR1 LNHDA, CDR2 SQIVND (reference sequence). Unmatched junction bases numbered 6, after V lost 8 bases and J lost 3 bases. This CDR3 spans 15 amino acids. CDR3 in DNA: TGTGCCAGTTCGGGACTAGCGGGAGTAAACTACGAGCAGTACTTC. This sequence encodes CASSGLAGVNYEQYF.

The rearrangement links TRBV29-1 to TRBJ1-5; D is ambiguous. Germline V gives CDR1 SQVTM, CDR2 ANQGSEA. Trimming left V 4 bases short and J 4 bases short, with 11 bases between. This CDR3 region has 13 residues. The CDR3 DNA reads TGCAGCGTTGTCGGGCCGGGGAATCAGCCCCAGCATTTT. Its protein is CSVVGPGNQPQHF.

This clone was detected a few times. DNA of the CDR3: TGTGCCAGCAGTGACTACTCTGGGGCCAACGTCCTGACTTTC. Translating gives CASSDYSGANVLTF. The chain carries TRBV6-1 and TRBJ2-6; D is unresolved. The CDR3 is 14 residues long. Trimming removed 3 bases at V and 0 bases at J, with 3 bases between. Germline V gene sequence: CDR1 MNHNS, CDR2 SASEGT.

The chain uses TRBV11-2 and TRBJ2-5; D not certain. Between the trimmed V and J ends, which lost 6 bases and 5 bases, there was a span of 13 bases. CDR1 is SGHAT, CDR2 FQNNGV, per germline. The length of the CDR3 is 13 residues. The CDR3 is CASRTRGRETQYF. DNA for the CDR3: TGTGCCAGCAGAACACGAGGCCGGGAGACCCAGTACTTC.

The DNA for the CDR3 is TGTGCCAGCAGTGCGGGGGGGGCGTTCTCCGAGCAGTACTTC. This codes for CASSAGGAFSEQYF. This chain uses TRBV2 with TRBJ2-7, with TRBD2 matching over 8 bases. CDR3 length: 14 residues. Losses at the gene ends were 4 bases for V and 6 bases for J; bases not matched to a gene: 8. CDR1 is SNHLY, CDR2 FYNNEI, per germline.

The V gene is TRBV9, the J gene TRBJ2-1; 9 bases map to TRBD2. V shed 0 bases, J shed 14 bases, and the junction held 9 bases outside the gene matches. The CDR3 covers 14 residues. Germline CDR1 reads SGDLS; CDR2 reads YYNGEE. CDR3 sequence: CASSVDISGSLEFF. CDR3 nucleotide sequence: TGTGCCAGCAGCGTAGATATTAGCGGGAGTCTGGAGTTCTTC.

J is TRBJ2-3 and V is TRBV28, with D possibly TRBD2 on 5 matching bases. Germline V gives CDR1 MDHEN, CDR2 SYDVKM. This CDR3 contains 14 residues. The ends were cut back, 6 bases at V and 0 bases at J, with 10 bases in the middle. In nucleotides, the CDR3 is TGTGCCAGCAGCCAGTCGGGGAGCACAGATACGCAGTATTTT. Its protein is CASSQSGSTDTQYF.

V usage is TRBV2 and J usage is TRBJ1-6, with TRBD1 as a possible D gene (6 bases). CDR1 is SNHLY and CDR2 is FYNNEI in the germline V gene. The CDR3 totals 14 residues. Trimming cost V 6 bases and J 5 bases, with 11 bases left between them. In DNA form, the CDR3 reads TGTGCCAGCAGCGGACAGTCTAATAATTCACCCCTCCACTTT. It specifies CASSGQSNNSPLHF.

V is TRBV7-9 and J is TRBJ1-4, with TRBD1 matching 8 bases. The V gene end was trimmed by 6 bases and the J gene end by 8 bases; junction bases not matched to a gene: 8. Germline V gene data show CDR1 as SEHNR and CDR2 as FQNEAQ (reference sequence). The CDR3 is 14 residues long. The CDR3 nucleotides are TGTGCCAGCAGTAGAACAGGGGGAGGCGAAAAACTGTTTTTT. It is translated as CASSRTGGGEKLFF.

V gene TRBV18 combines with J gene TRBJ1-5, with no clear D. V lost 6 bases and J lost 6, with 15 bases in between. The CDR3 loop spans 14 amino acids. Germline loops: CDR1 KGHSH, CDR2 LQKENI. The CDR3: CASSPRSGSQPQHF. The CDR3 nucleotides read TGTGCCAGCTCGCCTCGGAGTGGGAGTCAGCCCCAGCATTTT.

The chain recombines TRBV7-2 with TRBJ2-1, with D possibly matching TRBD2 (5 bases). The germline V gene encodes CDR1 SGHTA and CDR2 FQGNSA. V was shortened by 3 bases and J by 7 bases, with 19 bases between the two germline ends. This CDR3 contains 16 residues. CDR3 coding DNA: TGTGCCAGCAGCTTGAATCCCGGACTCTCGGGTAATGAGCAGTTCTTC. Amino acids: CASSLNPGLSGNEQFF.

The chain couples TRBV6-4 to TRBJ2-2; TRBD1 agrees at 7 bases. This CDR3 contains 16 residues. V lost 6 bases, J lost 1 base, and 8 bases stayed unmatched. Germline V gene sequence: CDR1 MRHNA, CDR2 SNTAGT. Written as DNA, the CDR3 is TGTGCCAGCAGCGCCTCTGACAGGGTGAACACCGGGGAGCTGTTTTTT. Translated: CASSASDRVNTGELFF.

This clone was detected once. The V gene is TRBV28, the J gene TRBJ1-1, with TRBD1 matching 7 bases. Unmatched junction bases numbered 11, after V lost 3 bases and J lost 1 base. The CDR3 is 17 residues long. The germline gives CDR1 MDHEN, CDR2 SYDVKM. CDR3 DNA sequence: TGTGCCAGCAGTTTTAACCCCATAGACAGGGCGAACACTGAAGCTTTCTTT. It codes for CASSFNPIDRANTEAFF.

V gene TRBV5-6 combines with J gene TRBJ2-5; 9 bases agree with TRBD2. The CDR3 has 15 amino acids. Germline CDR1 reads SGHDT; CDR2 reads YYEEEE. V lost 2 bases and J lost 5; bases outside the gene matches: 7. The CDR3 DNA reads TGTGCCAGCAGCTTAAAGGCGGCGGGGGGGGAGACCCAGTACTTC. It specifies CASSLKAAGGETQYF.

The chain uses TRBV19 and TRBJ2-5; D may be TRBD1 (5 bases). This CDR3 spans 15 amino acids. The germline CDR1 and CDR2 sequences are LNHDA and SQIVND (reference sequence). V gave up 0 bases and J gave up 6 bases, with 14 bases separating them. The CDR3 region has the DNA TGTGCCAGTAGTATAGAGGGTAGGCAGGGAAAGACCCAGTACTTC. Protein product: CASSIEGRQGKTQYF.

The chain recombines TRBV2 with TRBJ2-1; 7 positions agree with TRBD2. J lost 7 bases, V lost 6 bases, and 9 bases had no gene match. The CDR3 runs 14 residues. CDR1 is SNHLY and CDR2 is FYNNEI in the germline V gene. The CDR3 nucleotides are TGTGCCAGCAGAAAGGGCCTAGCGGCAAATGAGCAGTTCTTC. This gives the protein CASRKGLAANEQFF.

CDR3 sequence (DNA): TGTGCCAGCAGCCCCCGAGCGGGAGGGCCACACAATGAGCAGTTCTTC. Translating it yields CASSPRAGGPHNEQFF. This chain joins TRBV7-3 and TRBJ2-1; 10 bases match TRBD2. The CDR3 has 16 residues. V lost 5 bases and J lost 5; bases outside the gene matches: 9. Germline V lookup: CDR1 SGHTA, CDR2 FQGTGA.

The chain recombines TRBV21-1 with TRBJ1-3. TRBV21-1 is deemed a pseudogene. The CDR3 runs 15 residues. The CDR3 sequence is CASSKEVGGSDTIYF. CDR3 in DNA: TGTGCCAGCAGCAAAGAAGTCGGGGGTTCGGACACCATATATTTT.

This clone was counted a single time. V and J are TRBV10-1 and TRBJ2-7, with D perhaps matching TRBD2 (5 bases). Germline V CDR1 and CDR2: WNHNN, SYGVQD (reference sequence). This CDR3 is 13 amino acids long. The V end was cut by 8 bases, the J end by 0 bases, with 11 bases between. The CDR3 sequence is CASDGLSSYEQYF. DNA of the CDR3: TGCGCCAGCGACGGACTGAGCTCCTACGAGCAGTACTTC.

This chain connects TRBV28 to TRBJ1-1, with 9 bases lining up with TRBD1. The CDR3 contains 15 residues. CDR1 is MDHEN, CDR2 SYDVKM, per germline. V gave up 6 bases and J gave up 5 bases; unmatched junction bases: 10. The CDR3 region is CASSSQGQGWTEAFF. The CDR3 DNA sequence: TGTGCCAGCAGCTCCCAGGGACAGGGTTGGACTGAAGCTTTCTTT.

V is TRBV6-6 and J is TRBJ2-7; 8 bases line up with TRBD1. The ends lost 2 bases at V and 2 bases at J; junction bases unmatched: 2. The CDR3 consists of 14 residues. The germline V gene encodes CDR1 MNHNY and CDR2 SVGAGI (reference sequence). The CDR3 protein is CASSYGTGTYEQYF. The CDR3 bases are TGTGCCAGCAGTTACGGGACAGGAACCTACGAGCAGTACTTC.

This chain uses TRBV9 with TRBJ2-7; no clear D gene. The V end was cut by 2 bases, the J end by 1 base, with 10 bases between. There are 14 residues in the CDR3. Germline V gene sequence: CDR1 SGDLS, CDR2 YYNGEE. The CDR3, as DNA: TGTGCCAGCAGCGTTGGCACCCATTCCTACGAGCAGTACTTC. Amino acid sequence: CASSVGTHSYEQYF.

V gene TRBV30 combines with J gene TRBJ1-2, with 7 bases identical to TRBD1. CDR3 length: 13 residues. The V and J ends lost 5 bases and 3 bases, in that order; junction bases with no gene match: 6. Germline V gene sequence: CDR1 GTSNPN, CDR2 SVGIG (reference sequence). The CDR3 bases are TGTGCCTGGGCACAGGGGTGGGACTATGGCTACACCTTC. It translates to CAWAQGWDYGYTF.

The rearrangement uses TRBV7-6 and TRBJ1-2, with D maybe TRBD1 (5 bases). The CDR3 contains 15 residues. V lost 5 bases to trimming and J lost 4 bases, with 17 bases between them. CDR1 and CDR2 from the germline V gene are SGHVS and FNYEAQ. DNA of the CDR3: TGTGCCAGCAGCCCAGTACTCAGGGATCCCTATGGCTACACCTTC. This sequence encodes CASSPVLRDPYGYTF.